This T cell receptor (beta chain) was identified in a study of blood T cells in healthy people across ages. Whole-study findings and limits: Naive T cell percentage showed a strong correlation with TCR beta diversity.

A second PCR of 7 to 11 cycles used a sample-barcoded 5' primer and a J-beta primer mix. TCRdb re-called the 5' RACE reads through MiXCR, storing one row per CDR3 protein. The sample carries 1.5 million to 2 million distinct CDR3 sequences, about 49% recorded once. Remarks on this clonotype: What it binds is unknown.

The study recruited healthy Caucasian donors from Russia who were aged roughly 6 to 95. Extraction yielded at least 6 micrograms of total RNA per sample. This CDR3 is built from 14 residues. Per germline, CDR1 SGHAT and CDR2 FQNNGV. V trimming: 6 bases; J trimming: 11 bases; junction bases outside the gene matches: 13. The origin of this receptor is a middle-aged woman in good health. The V gene is TRBV11-2, the J gene TRBJ2-5, with 9 bases matching TRBD2. The specimen was blood. This CDR3 reads CASSLGGAGGKQYF. CDR3 in DNA: TGTGCCAGCAGTCTCGGGGGAGCGGGGGGCAAGCAGTACTTC.